These 30 T cell receptor beta chains originate from one sample sequenced in a study of blood T cell repertoires in COVID-19. Sequencing used immunoSEQ multiplex PCR; TCRdb keeps in-frame clones, though not all of them. Among a few hundred thousand clones listed, 89% were seen once. Sequenced input: peripheral blood. These receptor sequences come from a woman between 40 and 50 years old who had recovered from COVID-19.

This clone was seen a few times. The sample contains more than one DNA sequence encoding this CDR3. This chain joins TRBV6-5 and TRBJ1-5, with D perhaps TRBD1 (6 bases). Germline lookup yields CDR1 MNHEY and CDR2 SVGAGI. The CDR3 runs to 13 residues. The V end was cut by 5 bases, the J end by 4 bases, with 9 bases between. The CDR3 DNA reads TGTGCCAGCAGTACCCAGGGGAATCAGCCCCAGCATTTT. Its translation: CASSTQGNQPQHF.

The J gene is TRBJ2-5, the V gene TRBV13; 7 positions agree with TRBD2. V was pared by 3 bases and J by 2 bases, with 3 bases of the junction left unmatched. The CDR3 contains 14 residues. Germline CDR1 reads PRHDT; CDR2 reads FYEKMQ (reference sequence). CDR3 in DNA: TGTGCCAGCAGCTTTCAAGCGGGGCAAGAGACCCAGTACTTC. It is translated as CASSFQAGQETQYF.

The chain joins TRBV11-2 to TRBJ2-2; D is perhaps TRBD1 (5 bases). The germline V gene has CDR1 SGHAT and CDR2 FQNNGV. V shed 2 bases and J shed 1 base, with 8 bases lying between them. The CDR3 runs to 15 residues. The CDR3 nucleotides read TGTGCCAGCAGCTTAATCAGGGAGAACACCGGGGAGCTGTTTTTT. This encodes CASSLIRENTGELFF. The full variable domain, rest sourced from reference TRBV11-2 and TRBJ2-2, is EAGVAQSPRYKIIEKRQSVAFWCNPISGHATLYWYQQILGQGPKLLIQFQNNGVVDDSQLPKDRFSAERLKGVDSTLKIQPAKLEDSAVYLCASSLIRENTGELFFGEGSRLTVL.

CDR3 DNA sequence: TGTGCCAGCAGTTTAAACGCCCCCAGCGGGGCGTTCACAGATACGCAGTATTTT. Translating gives CASSLNAPSGAFTDTQYF. The genes are TRBV27 and TRBJ2-3, with 7 bases matching TRBD2. Per germline, CDR1 MNHEY and CDR2 SMNVEV (reference sequence). The CDR3 loop spans 18 amino acids. Trimming removed 2 bases from V and 2 bases from J; junction bases left unmatched: 13.

The V and J genes are TRBV7-7 and TRBJ2-7; D is undetermined. The CDR3 length is 13 residues. The V and J ends lost 1 base and 2 bases respectively, with 6 bases between them. The germline CDR1 and CDR2 sequences are SSHAT and FNYEAQ (reference sequence). CDR3 protein: CASSLGHTYEQYF. The DNA of the CDR3 is TGTGCCAGCAGCTTAGGTCACACCTACGAGCAGTACTTC.

The chain combines TRBV29-1 with TRBJ1-1; D remains unclear. The germline V gene encodes CDR1 SQVTM and CDR2 ANQGSEA. V was trimmed by 4 bases and J by 1 base, leaving 10 bases between them. The CDR3 covers 13 residues. In DNA, the CDR3 is TGCAGCGTTGTTTCCCGGGGGAACACTGAAGCTTTCTTT. Encoded protein: CSVVSRGNTEAFF.

The chain recombines TRBV19 with TRBJ2-2; 8 bases align to TRBD2. The junction had 1 base not matched to a gene; V was cut back by 3 bases and J by 4 bases. CDR1 is LNHDA, CDR2 SQIVND, per germline (reference sequence). CDR3 length: 14 residues. The DNA of the CDR3 is TGTGCCAGTAGTATTACTAGCGGCACCGGGGAGCTGTTTTTT. Amino acid sequence: CASSITSGTGELFF.

The chain employs TRBV6-5 and TRBJ2-5; TRBD2 matches at 10 bases. Germline trimming cut 7 bases from V and 5 bases from J; bases unmatched to any gene: 4. The CDR3 spans 13 residues. CDR1 is MNHEY, CDR2 SVGAGI, per germline. The CDR3 bases are TGTGCCAGCACTTTGACTAGCGGGGAGACCCAGTACTTC. Translating gives CASTLTSGETQYF.

The V gene is TRBV5-6, the J gene TRBJ2-7, with D tentatively TRBD1 (6 bases). Between the trimmed V and J ends, which lost 2 bases and 0 bases, there was a span of 15 bases. This CDR3 spans 16 amino acids. Germline-derived CDR1 and CDR2 are SGHDT and YYEEEE. The CDR3 reads CASSFSRGRNSYEQYV. The CDR3 region has the DNA TGTGCCAGCAGCTTTTCCAGGGGACGAAACTCCTACGAGCAGTACGTC.

This chain links TRBV6-5 with TRBJ1-3, with TRBD1 matching 8 bases. CDR1 is MNHEY and CDR2 is SVGAGI in the germline V gene. The CDR3 is 12 amino acids. V trimming: 6 bases; J trimming: 6 bases; junction bases outside the gene matches: 1. The CDR3 nucleotides are TGTGCCAGCAGGGGACAGGCAAACACCATATATTTT. It yields the protein CASRGQANTIYF.

This chain connects TRBV9 to TRBJ1-1; 12 bases agree with TRBD1. The CDR3 is made up of 17 amino acids. V shed 2 bases and J 1 base; nucleotides not matched to a gene: 6. Germline-derived CDR1 and CDR2 are SGDLS and YYNGEE. This CDR3 is CASSVTGTGGSNTEAFF. In DNA form, the CDR3 reads TGTGCCAGCAGCGTGACCGGGACAGGGGGCTCGAACACTGAAGCTTTCTTT.

The rearrangement joins TRBV7-2 to TRBJ1-6; no reliable D call. This CDR3 is 14 amino acids long. The V end lost 1 base, the J end lost 2 bases, and 3 bases lay between the germline ends. In germline, CDR1 is SGHTA, CDR2 FQGNSA. CDR3 sequence (DNA): TGTGCCAGCAGCTTAGGGCCCTATAATTCACCCCTCCACTTT. Its translation is CASSLGPYNSPLHF.

V usage is TRBV7-8 and J usage is TRBJ2-5; weak D call: TRBD2 (5 bases). CDR1 and CDR2 from the germline V gene are SGHVS and FQNEAQ. The CDR3 is 15 residues long. The V and J ends lost 2 bases and 0 bases respectively, with 10 bases between them. CDR3 loop: CASSLFPGNQETQYF. The CDR3 region has the DNA TGTGCCAGCAGCTTATTTCCGGGAAACCAAGAGACCCAGTACTTC.

This clone was counted only a few times. V and J are TRBV5-6 and TRBJ2-5, with D possibly being TRBD2 (7 bases). CDR1 and CDR2 (germline): SGHDT, YYEEEE. This CDR3 has 14 amino acids. V was shortened by 1 base and J by 3 bases, with 10 bases between the two germline ends. The CDR3 here is CASSLRGAEETQYF. The CDR3 DNA sequence: TGTGCCAGCAGCTTGCGGGGGGCCGAAGAGACCCAGTACTTC.

The CDR3 DNA is TGTGCCAGCAGTACCCCCGGGACAGGAACAGATACGCAGTATTTT. Its protein is CASSTPGTGTDTQYF. J is TRBJ2-3 and V is TRBV6-2 or TRBV6-3; TRBD1 agrees at 8 bases. The CDR3 is 15 residues long. V gave up 5 bases and J gave up 3 bases; unmatched junction bases: 7. The germline V gene has CDR1 MNHEY and CDR2 SVGEGT.

The chain uses TRBV28 and TRBJ2-5; D remains unclear. The CDR3 sequence is 13 residues long. Germline CDR1 is MDHEN and CDR2 is SYDVKM. The ends were cut back, 5 bases at V and 5 bases at J, with 12 bases in the middle. This chain's CDR3 is CASSTIVAETQYF. The CDR3 nucleotides are TGTGCCAGCAGTACTATTGTTGCGGAGACCCAGTACTTC.

The rearrangement links TRBV6-5 to TRBJ2-7; a possible D gene is TRBD2 (5 bases). CDR1 and CDR2 from the germline V gene are MNHEY and SVGAGI. This CDR3 is built from 11 residues. V was shortened by 8 bases and J by 5 bases, with 10 bases between the two germline ends. CDR3 in amino acids: CASSPGDEQYF. CDR3 sequence (DNA): TGTGCCAGCTCCCCCGGGGACGAGCAGTACTTC.

The chain combines TRBV20-1 with TRBJ2-2; a possible D gene is TRBD2 (5 bases). Per germline, CDR1 DFQATT and CDR2 SNEGSKA (reference sequence). CDR3 length equals 11 residues. Trimming left V 6 bases short and J 9 bases short, with 11 bases between. As DNA, the CDR3 is TGCAGTGCCCTCCGGAGGAGGGAGCTGTTTTTT. Encoded protein: CSALRRRELFF.

Comments on this clone: At one of its ends the junction is not consistent with the germline gene, which may arise from a read error. The genes are TRBV5-1 and TRBJ2-1; tentatively, D is TRBD2 (6 bases). This CDR3 has 14 amino acids. Germline CDR1 SGHRS, CDR2 YFSETQ. The CDR3 DNA sequence: TGCGCCAGCAGGGGAGGCGGGTCCTTCAATGAGCAGTTCTTC. It translates to CASRGGGSFNEQFF.

The CDR3 bases are TGTGCCAGCAGCCAGACAGGTGGCTATGGCTACACCTTC. Translation gives CASSQTGGYGYTF. The J gene is TRBJ1-2, the V gene TRBV3-1 (or the pseudogene TRBV3-2), with D possibly being TRBD1 (6 bases). Germline loops: CDR1 LGHDT, CDR2 YNNKEL (reference sequence). CDR3 size: 13 residues. Trimming removed 3 bases from V and 4 bases from J, with 9 bases in between.

The genes are TRBV5-1 and TRBJ2-7, with D tentatively TRBD2 (6 bases). Germline V CDR1 and CDR2: SGHRS, YFSETQ. This CDR3 is built from 15 residues. Trimming pared 2 bases from V and 2 bases from J, leaving 14 bases between. CDR3 DNA sequence: TGCGCCAGCAGCTTTCGACTAGAAGTGGCCTACGAGCAGTACGTC. This translates into CASSFRLEVAYEQYV.

V gene TRBV10-3 combines with J gene TRBJ2-3; 9 bases agree with TRBD2. The V segment lost 10 bases and the J segment 2 bases; nucleotides outside the gene matches: 7. Germline V lookup: CDR1 ENHRY, CDR2 SYGVKD. The CDR3 contains 14 residues. The CDR3 bases are TGTGCCACCGCGGGGGGGGGCCTCACAGATACGCAGTATTTT. It encodes CATAGGGLTDTQYF.

V and J are TRBV5-1 and TRBJ2-7; 9 positions agree with TRBD1. The CDR3 extends over 12 amino acids. CDR1 is SGHRS and CDR2 is YFSETQ in the germline V gene. J lost 7 bases, V lost 4 bases, and 3 bases had no gene match. The CDR3 reads CASSPDRGEQYF. CDR3 in DNA: TGCGCCAGCAGCCCCGACAGGGGGGAGCAGTACTTC.

V is TRBV3-1 (or the pseudogene TRBV3-2) and J is TRBJ1-2; TRBD1 is a possible D gene (5 bases). Per germline, CDR1 LGHDT and CDR2 YNNKEL (reference sequence). This CDR3 has 14 residues. V dropped 0 bases and J dropped 8 bases, with 13 bases sitting between them. The CDR3 DNA sequence: TGTGCCAGCAGCCAAGAAGGTGGGGCGTGGGGCTACACCTTC. Protein sequence: CASSQEGGAWGYTF.

The rearrangement uses TRBV7-3 and TRBJ1-6, with unresolved D. The germline V gene encodes CDR1 SGHTA and CDR2 FQGTGA. This CDR3 spans 13 amino acids. Trimming pared 2 bases from V and 7 bases from J, leaving 6 bases between. The CDR3 region is CASSLGRNSPLHF. The CDR3 nucleotides read TGTGCCAGCAGCTTAGGTCGGAATTCACCCCTCCACTTT.

This chain links TRBV19 with TRBJ1-3; D is unresolved. Germline V gives CDR1 LNHDA, CDR2 SQIVND (reference sequence). V lost 5 bases to trimming and J lost 0 bases, with 8 bases between them. CDR3 length: 14 residues. This CDR3 is CASSAALSGNTIYF. For the CDR3, the DNA is TGTGCCAGTAGTGCTGCGCTCTCTGGAAACACCATATATTTT.

This sequence joins TRBV21-1 and TRBJ2-7; the tabulated D call, TRBD2, remains unverified against the DNA. TRBV21-1 is annotated as a pseudogene. This CDR3 comprises 16 residues. DNA of the CDR3: TGTGCCAGCAGCAAAGCTCACCGGGAGGGCCGCCACGAGCAGTACGTC. Protein sequence: CASSKAHREGRHEQYV.

The V call is TRBV2, the J call TRBJ2-1; D is perhaps TRBD2 (10 bases). With 4 bases removed from V and 9 bases from J, the gap between germline ends came to 31 bases. This CDR3 comprises 19 residues. Germline V gene data show CDR1 as SNHLY and CDR2 as FYNNEI. The CDR3 DNA sequence: TGTGCCAGCAGTGGACCCGGGACAGGGAGTCTAGCGGGAGTTGTTGAGCAGTTCTTC. As protein: CASSGPGTGSLAGVVEQFF.

The chain combines TRBV28 with TRBJ1-1; weak D call: TRBD1 (5 bases). V dropped 8 bases and J dropped 11 bases, with 24 bases sitting between them. The CDR3 length is 14 residues. The germline V gene encodes CDR1 MDHEN and CDR2 SYDVKM. This CDR3 reads CASWEGRRLARAFF. DNA of the CDR3: TGTGCCAGCTGGGAGGGGAGGCGTCTCGCTCGGGCTTTCTTT.

The rearrangement links TRBV7-2 to TRBJ1-1; 9 nucleotides line up with TRBD1. The CDR3 sequence is 16 residues long. Germline CDR1 SGHTA, CDR2 FQGNSA. Trimming at V came to 5 bases and at J to 0 bases, leaving 7 bases not matched to a gene. CDR3 nucleotides: TGTGCCAGCAGCGAGGGACAGGGTCTCATGAACACTGAAGCTTTCTTT. It is translated as CASSEGQGLMNTEAFF.